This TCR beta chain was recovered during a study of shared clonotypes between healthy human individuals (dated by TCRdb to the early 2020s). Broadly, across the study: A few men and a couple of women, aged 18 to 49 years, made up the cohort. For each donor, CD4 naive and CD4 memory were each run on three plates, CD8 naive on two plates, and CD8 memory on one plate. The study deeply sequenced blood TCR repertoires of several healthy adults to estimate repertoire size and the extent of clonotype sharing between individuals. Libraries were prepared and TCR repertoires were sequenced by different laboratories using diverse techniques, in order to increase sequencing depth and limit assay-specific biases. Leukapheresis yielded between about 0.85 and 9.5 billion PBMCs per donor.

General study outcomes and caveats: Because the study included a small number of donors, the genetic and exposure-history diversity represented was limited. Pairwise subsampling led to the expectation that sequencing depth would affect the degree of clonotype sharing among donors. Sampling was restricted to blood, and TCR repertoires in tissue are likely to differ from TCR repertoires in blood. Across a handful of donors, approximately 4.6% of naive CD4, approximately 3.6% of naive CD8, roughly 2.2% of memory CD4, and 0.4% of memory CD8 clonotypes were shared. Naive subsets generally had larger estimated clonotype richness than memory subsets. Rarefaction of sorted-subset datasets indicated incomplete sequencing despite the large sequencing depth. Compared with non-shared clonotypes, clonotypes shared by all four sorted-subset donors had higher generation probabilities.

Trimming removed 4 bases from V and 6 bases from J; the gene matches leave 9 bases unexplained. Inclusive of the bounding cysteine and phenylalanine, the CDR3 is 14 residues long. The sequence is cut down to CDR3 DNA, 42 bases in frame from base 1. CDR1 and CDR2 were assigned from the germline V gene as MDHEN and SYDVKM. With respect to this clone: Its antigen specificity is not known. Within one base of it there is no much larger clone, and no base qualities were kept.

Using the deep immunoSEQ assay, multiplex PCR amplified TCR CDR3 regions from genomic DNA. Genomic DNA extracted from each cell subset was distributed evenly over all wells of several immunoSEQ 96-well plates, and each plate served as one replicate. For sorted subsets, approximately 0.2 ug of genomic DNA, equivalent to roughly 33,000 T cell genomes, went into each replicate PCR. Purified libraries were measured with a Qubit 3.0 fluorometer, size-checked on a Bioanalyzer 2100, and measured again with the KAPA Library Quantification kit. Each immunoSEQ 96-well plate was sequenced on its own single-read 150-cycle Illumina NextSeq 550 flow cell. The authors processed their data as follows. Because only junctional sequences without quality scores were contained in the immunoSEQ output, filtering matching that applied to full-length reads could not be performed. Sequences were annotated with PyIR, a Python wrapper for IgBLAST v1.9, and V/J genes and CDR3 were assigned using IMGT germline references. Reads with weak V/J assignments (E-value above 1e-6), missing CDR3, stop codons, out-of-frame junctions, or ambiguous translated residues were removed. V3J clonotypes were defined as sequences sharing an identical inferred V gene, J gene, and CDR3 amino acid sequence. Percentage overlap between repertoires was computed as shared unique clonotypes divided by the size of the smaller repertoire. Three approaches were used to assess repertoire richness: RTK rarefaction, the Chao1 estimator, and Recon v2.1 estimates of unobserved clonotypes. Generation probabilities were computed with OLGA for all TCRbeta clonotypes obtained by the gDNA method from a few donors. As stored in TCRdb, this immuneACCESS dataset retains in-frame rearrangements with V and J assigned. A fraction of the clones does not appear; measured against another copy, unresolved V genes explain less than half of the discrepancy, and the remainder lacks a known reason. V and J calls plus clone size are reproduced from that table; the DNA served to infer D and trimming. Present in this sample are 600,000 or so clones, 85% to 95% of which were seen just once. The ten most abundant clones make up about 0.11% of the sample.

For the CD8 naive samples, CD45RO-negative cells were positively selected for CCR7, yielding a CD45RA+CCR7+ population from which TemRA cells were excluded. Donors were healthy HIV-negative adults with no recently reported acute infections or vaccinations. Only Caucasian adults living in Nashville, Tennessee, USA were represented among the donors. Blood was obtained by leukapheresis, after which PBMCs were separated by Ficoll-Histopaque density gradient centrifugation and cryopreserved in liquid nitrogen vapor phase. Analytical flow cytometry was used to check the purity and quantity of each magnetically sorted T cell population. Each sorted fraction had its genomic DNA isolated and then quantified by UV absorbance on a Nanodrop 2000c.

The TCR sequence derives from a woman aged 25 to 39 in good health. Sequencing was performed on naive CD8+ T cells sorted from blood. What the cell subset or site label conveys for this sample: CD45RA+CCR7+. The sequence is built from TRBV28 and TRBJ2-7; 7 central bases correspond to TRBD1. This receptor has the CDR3 CASSYRGSRGEQYF. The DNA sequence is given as TGTGCCAGCAGTTACAGGGGCAGTCGGGGCGAGCAGTACTTC. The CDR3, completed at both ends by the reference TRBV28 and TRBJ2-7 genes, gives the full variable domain DVKVTQSSRYLVKRTGEKVFLECVQDMDHENMFWYRQDPGLGLRLIYFSYDVKMKEKGDIPEGYSVSREKKERFSLILESASTNQTSMYLCASSYRGSRGEQYFGPGTRLTVT.